These 10 T cell receptor beta chains originate from one sample sequenced in a study of T cell changes during pregnancy in multiple sclerosis. Produced via immunoSEQ multiplex PCR; TCRdb's table is partial and in-frame only. The profile shows approximately 32,000 clones, roughly 90% of them singletons. The specimen comprised CD8+ T cells from peripheral blood mononuclear cells, sampled in the first trimester of pregnancy. The source is a female donor with multiple sclerosis, enrolled in a pregnancy study.

About this clone: The germline gene is not matched at one end of the junction; a read error may be the cause. The rearrangement links TRBV10-3 to TRBJ2-3; perhaps TRBD2 as D (6 bases). Germline V gene data show CDR1 as ENHRY and CDR2 as SYGVKD. This CDR3 is built from 17 residues. CDR3 nucleotides: TGTGCCATCAGCGAGTATATGTTAGCGGCTTTCGCAGATACGCAGTATTTT. Its protein is CAISEYMLAAFADTQYF.

This chain joins TRBV5-1 and TRBJ1-1; 8 bases agree with TRBD1. V lost 3 bases to trimming and J lost 1 base; unmatched junction nucleotides: 2. The CDR3 is 14 amino acids. Germline-derived CDR1 and CDR2 are SGHRS and YFSETQ. CDR3 bases: TGCGCCAGCAGCTGGACAGGGCCGAACACTGAAGCTTTCTTT. Translated: CASSWTGPNTEAFF.

This sequence joins TRBV7-9 and TRBJ1-1; TRBD1 matches at 8 bases. The CDR3 totals 18 residues. Unmatched junction bases numbered 11, after V lost 1 base and J lost 1 base. Germline CDR1 reads SEHNR; CDR2 reads FQNEAQ (reference sequence). CDR3 sequence: CASSLGFPGGTKNTEAFF. The CDR3 DNA is TGTGCCAGCAGCTTAGGATTCCCAGGGGGCACCAAGAACACTGAAGCTTTCTTT.

The chain recombines TRBV9 with TRBJ2-1; D call uncertain. The V gene lost 0 bases and the J gene lost 6 bases, with 13 bases spanning the gap. This CDR3 comprises 15 residues. Germline V gene data show CDR1 as SGDLS and CDR2 as YYNGEE. CDR3 sequence reads: CASSVASRPANEQFF. CDR3 sequence (DNA): TGTGCCAGCAGCGTAGCTAGTCGCCCGGCCAATGAGCAGTTCTTC. Full variable domain (missing parts from reference TRBV9 and TRBJ2-1): DSGVTQTPKHLITATGQRVTLRCSPRSGDLSVYWYQQSLDQGLQFLIQYYNGEERAKGNILERFSAQQFPDLHSELNLSSLELGDSALYFCASSVASRPANEQFFGPGTRLTVL.

The rearrangement uses TRBV29-1 and TRBJ2-3; TRBD2 agrees at 13 bases. The V segment lost 8 bases and the J segment 5 bases; nucleotides outside the gene matches: 10. Germline V lookup: CDR1 SQVTM, CDR2 ANQGSEA. The CDR3 consists of 15 residues. The CDR3 is CSIRTSGSIIDTQYF. In DNA form, the CDR3 reads TGCAGCATCAGGACTAGCGGGAGCATCATAGATACGCAGTATTTT.

This clone was observed a single time. V and J are TRBV29-1 and TRBJ2-7; 11 bases align to TRBD2. Germline V CDR1 and CDR2: SQVTM, ANQGSEA. The CDR3 covers 16 residues. V lost 6 bases and J lost 2; bases outside the gene matches: 12. This CDR3 reads CSVGGLAGGEPYEQYF. CDR3 nucleotides: TGCAGCGTCGGGGGCCTAGCGGGAGGCGAACCCTACGAGCAGTACTTC.

The rearrangement links TRBV7-6 to TRBJ1-3; D is perhaps TRBD1 (6 bases). This CDR3 has 16 amino acids. Germline V gene data show CDR1 as SGHVS and CDR2 as FNYEAQ. Trimming took off 0 bases at V and 0 bases at J, with 9 bases between the two ends. The CDR3 sequence: CASSLAAGDSGNTIYF. The CDR3 nucleotides are TGTGCCAGCAGCTTAGCGGCAGGGGACTCTGGAAACACCATATATTTT.

DNA of the CDR3: TGTGCCAGCAGCCCGACGGGGTCCGGCTCCTACAATGAGCAGTTCTTC. Encoded protein: CASSPTGSGSYNEQFF. The chain joins TRBV6-4 to TRBJ2-1; the D gene is possibly TRBD2 (5 bases). Trimming removed 6 bases from V and 0 bases from J, with 15 bases in between. Per the germline V gene, CDR1 is MRHNA and CDR2 is SNTAGT. This CDR3 is 16 amino acids long.

This sequence joins TRBV27 and TRBJ2-5, with D hard to call. This CDR3 contains 15 residues. The V and J ends lost 4 bases and 0 bases respectively, with 12 bases between them. The germline gives CDR1 MNHEY, CDR2 SMNVEV (reference sequence). CDR3 coding DNA: TGTGCCAGCAGTTCCTTTGACTGGAACCAAGAGACCCAGTACTTC. This gives the protein CASSSFDWNQETQYF.

This chain links TRBV5-1 with TRBJ2-2, with 7 bases matching TRBD1. After removal of 7 bases from V and 5 bases from J, the junction contained 8 bases not matched to a gene. This CDR3 is built from 14 residues. The germline V gene encodes CDR1 SGHRS and CDR2 YFSETQ. The CDR3: CASSYTGATGELFF. The CDR3 nucleotides read TGCGCCAGCTCGTATACAGGGGCGACCGGGGAGCTGTTTTTT. Based on the CDR3 plus reference TRBV5-1 and TRBJ2-2, the full variable domain is KAGVTQTPRYLIKTRGQQVTLSCSPISGHRSVSWYQQTPGQGLQFLFEYFSETQRNKGNFPGRFSGRQFSNSRSEMNVSTLELGDSALYLCASSYTGATGELFFGEGSRLTVL.